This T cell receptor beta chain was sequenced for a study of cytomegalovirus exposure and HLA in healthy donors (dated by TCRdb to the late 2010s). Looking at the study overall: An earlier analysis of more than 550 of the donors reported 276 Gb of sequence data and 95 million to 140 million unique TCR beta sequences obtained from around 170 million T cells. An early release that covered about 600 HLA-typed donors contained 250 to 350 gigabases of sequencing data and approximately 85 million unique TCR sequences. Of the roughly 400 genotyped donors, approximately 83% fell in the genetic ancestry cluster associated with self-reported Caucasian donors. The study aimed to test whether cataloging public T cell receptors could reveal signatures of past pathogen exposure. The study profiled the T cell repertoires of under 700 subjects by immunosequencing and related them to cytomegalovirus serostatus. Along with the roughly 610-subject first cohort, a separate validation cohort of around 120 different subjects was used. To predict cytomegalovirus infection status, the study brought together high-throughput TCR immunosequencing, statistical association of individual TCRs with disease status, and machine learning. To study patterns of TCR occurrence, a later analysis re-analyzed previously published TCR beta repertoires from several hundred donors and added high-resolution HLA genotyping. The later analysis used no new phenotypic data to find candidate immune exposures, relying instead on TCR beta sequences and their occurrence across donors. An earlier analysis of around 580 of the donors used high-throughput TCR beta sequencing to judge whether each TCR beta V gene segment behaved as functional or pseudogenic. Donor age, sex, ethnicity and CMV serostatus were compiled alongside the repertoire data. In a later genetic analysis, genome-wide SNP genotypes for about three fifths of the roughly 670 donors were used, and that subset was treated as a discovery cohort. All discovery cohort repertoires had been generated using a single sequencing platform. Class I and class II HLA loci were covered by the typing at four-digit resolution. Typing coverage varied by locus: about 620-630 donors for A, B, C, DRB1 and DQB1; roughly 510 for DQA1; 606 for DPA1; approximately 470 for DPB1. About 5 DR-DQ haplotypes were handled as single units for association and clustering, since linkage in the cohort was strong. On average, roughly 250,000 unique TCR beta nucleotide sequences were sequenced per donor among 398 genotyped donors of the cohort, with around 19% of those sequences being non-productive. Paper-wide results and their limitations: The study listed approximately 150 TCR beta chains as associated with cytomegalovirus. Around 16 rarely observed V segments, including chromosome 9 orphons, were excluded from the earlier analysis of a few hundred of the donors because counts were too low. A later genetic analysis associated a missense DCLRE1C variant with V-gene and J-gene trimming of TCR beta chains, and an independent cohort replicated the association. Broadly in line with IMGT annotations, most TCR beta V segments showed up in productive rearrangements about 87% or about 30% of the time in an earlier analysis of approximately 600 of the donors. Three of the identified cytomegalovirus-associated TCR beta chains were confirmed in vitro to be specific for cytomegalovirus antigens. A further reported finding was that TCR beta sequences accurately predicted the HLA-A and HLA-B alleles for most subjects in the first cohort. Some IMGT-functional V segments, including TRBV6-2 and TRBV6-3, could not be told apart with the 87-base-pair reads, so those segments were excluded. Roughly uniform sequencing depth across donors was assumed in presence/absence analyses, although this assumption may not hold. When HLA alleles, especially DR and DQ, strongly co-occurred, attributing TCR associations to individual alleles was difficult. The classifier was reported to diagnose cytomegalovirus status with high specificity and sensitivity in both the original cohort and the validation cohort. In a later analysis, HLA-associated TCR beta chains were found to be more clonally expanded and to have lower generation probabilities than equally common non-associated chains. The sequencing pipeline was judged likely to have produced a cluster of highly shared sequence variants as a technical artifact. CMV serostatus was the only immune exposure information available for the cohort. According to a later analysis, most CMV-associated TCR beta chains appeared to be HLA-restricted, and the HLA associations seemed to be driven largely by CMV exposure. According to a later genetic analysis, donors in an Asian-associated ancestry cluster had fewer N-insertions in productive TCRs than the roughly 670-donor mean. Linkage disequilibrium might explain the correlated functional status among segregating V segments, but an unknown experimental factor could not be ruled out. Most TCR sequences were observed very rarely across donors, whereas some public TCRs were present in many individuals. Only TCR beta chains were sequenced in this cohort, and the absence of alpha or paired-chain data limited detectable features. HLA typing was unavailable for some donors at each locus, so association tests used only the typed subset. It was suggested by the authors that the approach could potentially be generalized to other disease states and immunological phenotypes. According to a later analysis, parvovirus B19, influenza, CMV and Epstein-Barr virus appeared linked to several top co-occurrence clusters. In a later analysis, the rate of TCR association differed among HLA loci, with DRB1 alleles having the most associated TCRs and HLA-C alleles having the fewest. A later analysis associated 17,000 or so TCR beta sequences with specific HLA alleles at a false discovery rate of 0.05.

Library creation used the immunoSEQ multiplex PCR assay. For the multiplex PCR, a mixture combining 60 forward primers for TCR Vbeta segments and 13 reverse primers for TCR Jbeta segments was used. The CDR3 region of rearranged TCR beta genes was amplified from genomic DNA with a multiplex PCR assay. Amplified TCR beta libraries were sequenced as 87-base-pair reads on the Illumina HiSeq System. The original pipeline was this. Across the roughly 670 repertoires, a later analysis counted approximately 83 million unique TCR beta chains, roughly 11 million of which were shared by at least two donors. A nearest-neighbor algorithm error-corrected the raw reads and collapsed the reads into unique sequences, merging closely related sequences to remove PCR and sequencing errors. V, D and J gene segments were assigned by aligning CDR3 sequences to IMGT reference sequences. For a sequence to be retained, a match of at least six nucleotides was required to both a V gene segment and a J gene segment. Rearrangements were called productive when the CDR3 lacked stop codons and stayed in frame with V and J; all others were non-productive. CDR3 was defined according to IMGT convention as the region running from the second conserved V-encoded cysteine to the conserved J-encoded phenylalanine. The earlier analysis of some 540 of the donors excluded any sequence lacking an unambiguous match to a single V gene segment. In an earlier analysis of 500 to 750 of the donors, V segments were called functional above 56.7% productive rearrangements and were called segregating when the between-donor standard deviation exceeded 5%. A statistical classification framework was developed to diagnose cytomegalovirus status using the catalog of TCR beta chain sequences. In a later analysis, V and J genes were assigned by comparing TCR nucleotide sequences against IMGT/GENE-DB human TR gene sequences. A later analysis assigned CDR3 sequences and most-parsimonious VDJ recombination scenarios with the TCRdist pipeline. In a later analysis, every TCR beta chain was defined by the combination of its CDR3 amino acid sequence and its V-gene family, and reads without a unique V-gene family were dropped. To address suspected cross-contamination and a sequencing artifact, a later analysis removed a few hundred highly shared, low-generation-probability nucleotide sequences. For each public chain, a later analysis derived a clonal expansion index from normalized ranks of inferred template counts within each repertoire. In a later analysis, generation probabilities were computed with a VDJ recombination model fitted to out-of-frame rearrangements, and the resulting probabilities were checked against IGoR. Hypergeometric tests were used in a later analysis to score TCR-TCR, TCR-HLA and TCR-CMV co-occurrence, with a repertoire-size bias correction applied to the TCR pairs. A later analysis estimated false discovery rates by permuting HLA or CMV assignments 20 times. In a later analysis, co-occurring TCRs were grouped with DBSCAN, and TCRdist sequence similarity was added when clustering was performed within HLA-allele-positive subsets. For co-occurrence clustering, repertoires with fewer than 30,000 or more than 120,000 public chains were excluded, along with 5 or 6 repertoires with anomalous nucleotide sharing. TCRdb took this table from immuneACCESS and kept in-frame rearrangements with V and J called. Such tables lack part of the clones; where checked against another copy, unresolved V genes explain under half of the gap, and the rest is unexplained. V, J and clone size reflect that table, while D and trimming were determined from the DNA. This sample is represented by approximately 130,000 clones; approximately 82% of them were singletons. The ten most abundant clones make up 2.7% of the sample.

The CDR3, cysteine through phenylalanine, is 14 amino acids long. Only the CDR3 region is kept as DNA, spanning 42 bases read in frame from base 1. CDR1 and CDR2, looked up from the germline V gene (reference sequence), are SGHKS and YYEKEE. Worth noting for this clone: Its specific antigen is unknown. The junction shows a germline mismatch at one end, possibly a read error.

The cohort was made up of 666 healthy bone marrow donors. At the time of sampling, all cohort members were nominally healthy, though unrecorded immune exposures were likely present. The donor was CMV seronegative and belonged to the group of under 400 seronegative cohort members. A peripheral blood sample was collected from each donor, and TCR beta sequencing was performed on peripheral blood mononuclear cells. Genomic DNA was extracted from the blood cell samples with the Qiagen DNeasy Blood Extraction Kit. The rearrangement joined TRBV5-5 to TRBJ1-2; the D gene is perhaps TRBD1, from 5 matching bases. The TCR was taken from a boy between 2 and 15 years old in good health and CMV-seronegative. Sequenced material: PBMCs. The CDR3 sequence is CASTLGPQGYGYTF. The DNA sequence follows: TGTGCCAGCACCTTGGGGCCCCAGGGCTATGGCTACACCTTC.